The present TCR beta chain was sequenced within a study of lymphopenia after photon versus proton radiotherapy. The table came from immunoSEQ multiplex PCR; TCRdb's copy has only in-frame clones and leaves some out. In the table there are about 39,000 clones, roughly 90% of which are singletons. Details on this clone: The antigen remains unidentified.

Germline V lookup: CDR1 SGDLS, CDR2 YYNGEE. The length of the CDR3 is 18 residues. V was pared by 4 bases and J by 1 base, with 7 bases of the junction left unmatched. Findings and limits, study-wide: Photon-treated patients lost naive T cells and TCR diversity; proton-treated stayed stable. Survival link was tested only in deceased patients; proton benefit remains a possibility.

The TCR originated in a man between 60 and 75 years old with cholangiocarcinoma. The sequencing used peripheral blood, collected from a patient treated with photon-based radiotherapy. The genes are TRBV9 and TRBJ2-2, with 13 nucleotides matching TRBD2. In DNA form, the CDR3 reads TGTGCCAGCAGCACCCCTGGACTAGCGGGAGTGAACACCGGGGAGCTGTTTTTT. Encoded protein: CASSTPGLAGVNTGELFF.